This entry lists 10 T cell receptor beta chains sequenced from one sample in a study of blood T cell repertoires in COVID-19. Libraries were prepared by immunoSEQ multiplex PCR; TCRdb keeps only in-frame clonotypes and omits some of them. The table lists approximately 100,000 clones, roughly 85% of them singletons. The sequenced sample consisted of peripheral blood. The receptors shown here come from a woman in her sixties with acute or convalescent COVID-19.

The chain recombines TRBV6-4 with TRBJ1-1; 7 positions match TRBD1. Germline CDR1 reads MRHNA; CDR2 reads SNTAGT. The CDR3 has 14 residues. V shed 4 bases, J shed 4 bases, and the junction held 6 bases outside the gene matches. The CDR3 bases are TGTGCCAGCAGTGCCACAACAGGGGTCACTGAAGCTTTCTTT. Translation: CASSATTGVTEAFF.

The chain uses TRBV20-1 and TRBJ1-1; D not resolved. CDR1 and CDR2 (germline): DFQATT, SNEGSKA (reference sequence). This CDR3 has 13 residues. The V gene lost 3 bases and the J gene lost 2 bases, with 10 bases spanning the gap. CDR3 protein: CSASSTSNTEAFF. The CDR3 region has the DNA TGCAGTGCTAGTTCGACAAGCAACACTGAAGCTTTCTTT.

This clone was recorded only once. This chain joins TRBV24-1 and TRBJ2-1, with TRBD2 matching 10 bases. The V gene end was trimmed by 4 bases and the J gene end by 12 bases; junction bases not matched to a gene: 8. This CDR3 comprises 14 residues. The germline V gene has CDR1 KGHDR and CDR2 SFDVKD. CDR3 DNA sequence: TGTGCCACCAGTGACCCGGGGATAGCGGGGGGGCAGTTCTTC. The encoded protein is CATSDPGIAGGQFF.

This clone was found a few times. The gene calls are TRBV7-8 and TRBJ1-1; no definite D call. Germline V lookup: CDR1 SGHVS, CDR2 FQNEAQ. This CDR3 spans 14 amino acids. V was shortened by 0 bases and J by 1 base, with 6 bases between the two germline ends. Here the CDR3 DNA reads TGTGCCAGCAGCTTAGCAGGGAGGAACACTGAAGCTTTCTTT. Its protein is CASSLAGRNTEAFF.

This clone was seen a few times. The chain couples TRBV6-2 or TRBV6-3 to TRBJ2-7; D remains ambiguous. Between the trimmed V and J ends, which lost 2 bases and 7 bases, there was a span of 12 bases. This CDR3 comprises 13 residues. Per germline, CDR1 MNHEY and CDR2 SVGEGT. CDR3 sequence (DNA): TGTGCCAGCAGTTACGGTTTTTCGGTAGAGCAGTACTTC. Translated, it gives CASSYGFSVEQYF.

This chain links TRBV30 with TRBJ1-3, with no clear D. CDR1 GTSNPN and CDR2 SVGIG come from the germline V gene (reference sequence). V was clipped by 0 bases and J by 2 bases, with 11 bases between them. The CDR3 is made up of 15 amino acids. The CDR3 spells CAWSVSFAPGNTIYF. CDR3 nucleotides: TGTGCCTGGAGTGTTTCTTTCGCGCCTGGAAACACCATATATTTT.

The chain couples TRBV25-1 to TRBJ2-6; D is perhaps TRBD1 (6 bases). CDR3 length equals 18 residues. V was trimmed by 8 bases and J by 0 bases, leaving 20 bases between them. The V gene's germline CDR1 is MGHDK and CDR2 SYGVNS. The CDR3 sequence is CASCLTGSFFSGANVLTF. The DNA of the CDR3 is TGTGCCAGCTGCCTGACAGGTTCCTTCTTCTCTGGGGCCAACGTCCTGACTTTC.

This chain uses TRBV12-3 or TRBV12-4 with TRBJ1-1; D gene ambiguous. CDR3 length: 13 residues. The ends were cut back, 7 bases at V and 0 bases at J, with 9 bases in the middle. The CDR3 sequence is CASKVQMNTEAFF. Here the CDR3 DNA reads TGTGCCAGCAAAGTTCAGATGAACACTGAAGCTTTCTTT.

The chain has TRBV5-1 and TRBJ1-6, with 9 bases lining up with TRBD1. Trimming cost V 4 bases and J 1 base; bases outside gene matches: 6. The germline gives CDR1 SGHRS, CDR2 YFSETQ. This CDR3 comprises 17 residues. CDR3 in amino acids: CASSGTGGGSYNSPLHF. The CDR3 region has the DNA TGCGCCAGCAGCGGTACAGGGGGCGGTTCCTATAATTCACCCCTCCACTTT.

The rearrangement joins TRBV7-3 to TRBJ2-7; D is possibly TRBD1 (5 bases). CDR3 length: 15 amino acids. Germline-derived CDR1 and CDR2 are SGHTA and FQGTGA. V was trimmed by 5 bases and J by 2 bases, leaving 16 bases between them. CDR3 region: CASSIGPVGAYEQYF. The CDR3 DNA follows: TGTGCCAGCAGCATAGGGCCAGTAGGGGCCTACGAGCAGTACTTC.